This T cell receptor (beta chain) was sequenced during a study of beta chain features in type 1 diabetes. The CDR3 is 15 residues long. V was pared by 4 bases and J by 3 bases, with 15 bases between. Germline-derived CDR1 and CDR2 are MDHEN and SYDVKM. The sequenced template was cDNA made from the entire isolated RNA. Produced via immunoSEQ multiplex PCR; TCRdb's table is partial and in-frame only. Of 140,000 or so clones listed, 10% to 15% are singletons. A word on this clone: Its target is unknown.

Findings of the study overall: For type 1 diabetes patients, VDJ junctions showed fewer insertions and more deletions. All four CD4+ subsets from Type 1 diabetes patients carried moderately but significantly shorter TCRB CDR3s.

The chain joins TRBV28 to TRBJ1-1; a possible D gene is TRBD1 (5 bases). The receptor was derived from a young man with type 1 diabetes. The specimen was central memory CD4+ T cells from blood. The CDR3: CASSYRTRGDTEAFF. DNA of the CDR3: TGTGCCAGCAGTTATCGGACCCGGGGGGACACTGAAGCTTTCTTT.